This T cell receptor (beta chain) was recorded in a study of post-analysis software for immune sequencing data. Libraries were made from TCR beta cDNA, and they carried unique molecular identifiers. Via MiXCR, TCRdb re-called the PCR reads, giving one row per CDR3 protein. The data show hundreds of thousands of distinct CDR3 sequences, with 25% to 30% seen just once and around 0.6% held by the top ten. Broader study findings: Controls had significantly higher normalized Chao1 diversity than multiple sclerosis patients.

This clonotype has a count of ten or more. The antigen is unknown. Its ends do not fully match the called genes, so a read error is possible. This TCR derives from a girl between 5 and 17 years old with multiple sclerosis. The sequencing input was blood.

In nucleotides, the CDR3 is TGCAGCGCGGGGACTCGCGACGGCTACGATGAGCAGTTCTTC. This gives the protein CSAGTRDGYDEQFF. The chain links TRBV29-1 to TRBJ2-1; D is possibly TRBD2 (6 bases). The CDR3 runs to 14 residues. Germline CDR1 is SQVTM and CDR2 is ANQGSEA.